This is a list of T cell receptor beta chains from one sample in a study of regulatory T cells in long-lasting Graves disease. TCRdb analysed the multiplex PCR reads with MiXCR anew, one entry per CDR3 protein. Of over 450,000 distinct CDR3 sequences in the sample, about 12% were seen once. This sample also appeared in a second study, on T cells in Graves' hyperthyroidism and ophthalmopathy.

Specimen: peripheral blood mononuclear cells (PBMCs), collected at new diagnosis, from a patient treated with antithyroid drugs. These receptors all come from a woman aged 25 to 39 with Graves disease. Each CDR3 is given with its conserved first and last residue. Each record gives: D gene, clone size, J gene, V gene, CDR3 DNA, CDR3 protein. A D gene is named only where the DNA matches it firmly. Size is stated for part of the rows, as once, few or many counts, or as a class when the clone is expanded.

d_call: TRBD2
clone_size: .
j_call: TRBJ2-2
v_call: TRBV4-3
cdr3_nt: TGCGCCAGCAGCCAAGATATTAGCGGGAGGTACACCGGGGAGCTGTTTTTT
cdr3_aa: CASSQDISGRYTGELFF

d_call: TRBD2
clone_size: many
j_call: TRBJ2-7
v_call: TRBV29-1
cdr3_nt: TGCAGCGTCGAAGAGGGAGGGAACTACGAGCAGTACTTC
cdr3_aa: CSVEEGGNYEQYF

d_call: TRBD2
clone_size: many
j_call: TRBJ2-2
v_call: TRBV24-1
cdr3_nt: TGTGCCACCTTGCCTAGCGGGAGGTGGAACACCGGGGAGCTGTTTTTT
cdr3_aa: CATLPSGRWNTGELFF

d_call: TRBD1
clone_size: many
j_call: TRBJ1-6
v_call: TRBV11-2
cdr3_nt: TGTGCCAGCAGCCCAACGGCACAGGGGGGTTCACCCCTCCACTTT
cdr3_aa: CASSPTAQGGSPLHF

d_call: .
clone_size: many
j_call: TRBJ1-4
v_call: TRBV30
cdr3_nt: TGTGCCTGGAGCCCTAATGAAAAACTGTTTTTT
cdr3_aa: CAWSPNEKLFF

d_call: .
clone_size: many
j_call: TRBJ2-6
v_call: TRBV10-3
cdr3_nt: TGTGCCATCAAGTGGCTCGGGGCCAACGTCCTGACTTTC
cdr3_aa: CAIKWLGANVLTF

d_call: TRBD2
clone_size: many
j_call: TRBJ2-7
v_call: TRBV6-1
cdr3_nt: TGTGCCAGCAGTGAAAGACTAGCGGGAGCCTACGAGCAGTACTTC
cdr3_aa: CASSERLAGAYEQYF

d_call: .
clone_size: many
j_call: TRBJ2-1
v_call: TRBV7-2
cdr3_nt: TGTGCCAGCAGCTCGAAGACTACGTTGAATGGAATGTTCTTC
cdr3_aa: CASSSKTTLNGMFF

d_call: .
clone_size: many
j_call: TRBJ1-5
v_call: TRBV10-3
cdr3_nt: TGTGCCACCAGGGGAGATAATCAGCCCCAGCATTTT
cdr3_aa: CATRGDNQPQHF

d_call: .
clone_size: few
j_call: TRBJ2-7
v_call: TRBV20-1
cdr3_nt: TGCAGTGCTAGTTATGCGTTGAAGCAGTACTTC
cdr3_aa: CSASYALKQYF

d_call: TRBD2
clone_size: .
j_call: TRBJ2-2
v_call: TRBV9
cdr3_nt: TGTGCCAGCAGCACGCGGGAGGCCGGGGAGCTGTTTTTT
cdr3_aa: CASSTREAGELFF

d_call: TRBD1
clone_size: .
j_call: TRBJ2-7
v_call: TRBV29-1
cdr3_nt: TGCAGCGTTGAGGGACAGGCTACCTACGAGCAGTACTTC
cdr3_aa: CSVEGQATYEQYF

d_call: .
clone_size: .
j_call: TRBJ2-3
v_call: TRBV24-1
cdr3_nt: TGTGCCACCAGTGACGGGACACCAGCTACGCAGTATTTT
cdr3_aa: CATSDGTPATQYF

d_call: TRBD2
clone_size: few
j_call: TRBJ2-1
v_call: TRBV7-2
cdr3_nt: TGTGCCAGCAGCTTAGTTGCGGCGGGAGGGCCCCGAAATGAGCAGTTCTTC
cdr3_aa: CASSLVAAGGPRNEQFF

d_call: TRBD2
clone_size: many
j_call: TRBJ2-1
v_call: TRBV9
cdr3_nt: TGTGCCAGCAGCGTAGGTCCGGGGGGTGCGGGAAACTACTATGAGCAGTTCTTC
cdr3_aa: CASSVGPGGAGNYYEQFF

d_call: TRBD1
clone_size: .
j_call: TRBJ2-7
v_call: TRBV19
cdr3_nt: TGTGCCAGTAGTTCCGCAGGGGGAGCCTACGAGCAGTACTTC
cdr3_aa: CASSSAGGAYEQYF

d_call: TRBD2
clone_size: .
j_call: TRBJ2-5
v_call: TRBV12-3/TRBV12-4
cdr3_nt: TGTGCCAGCAGTGTAGATTCGGGAGGGAGCGAGACCCAGTACTTC
cdr3_aa: CASSVDSGGSETQYF

d_call: .
clone_size: many
j_call: TRBJ1-1
v_call: TRBV5-1
cdr3_nt: TGCGCCAGCACGAGGACAGCTTCGAACACTGAAGCTTTCTTT
cdr3_aa: CASTRTASNTEAFF

d_call: TRBD2
clone_size: many
j_call: TRBJ2-1
v_call: TRBV11-3
cdr3_nt: TGTGCCAGCAGCTCCGGACTAGGCAATGAGCAGTTCTTC
cdr3_aa: CASSSGLGNEQFF

d_call: .
clone_size: many
j_call: TRBJ2-5
v_call: TRBV9
cdr3_nt: TGTGCCAGCAGCGTAGTAGCGGCAGCCGGGGAGACCCAGTACTTC
cdr3_aa: CASSVVAAAGETQYF

d_call: .
clone_size: many
j_call: TRBJ2-3
v_call: TRBV5-1
cdr3_nt: TGCGCCAGCAGCTTGGTCGGGCCTACTTTCTTCGCAGATACGCAGTATTTT
cdr3_aa: CASSLVGPTFFADTQYF

d_call: TRBD2
clone_size: .
j_call: TRBJ2-7
v_call: TRBV6-1
cdr3_nt: TGTGCCAGCAGGAGGTGGCTAGCGGGAAATTACGAGCAGTACTTC
cdr3_aa: CASRRWLAGNYEQYF

d_call: TRBD2
clone_size: .
j_call: TRBJ2-1
v_call: TRBV3-1
cdr3_nt: TGTGCCAGCAGTCAACTAGCGGGAGGGGTAAATGAGCAGTTCTTC
cdr3_aa: CASSQLAGGVNEQFF

d_call: TRBD1
clone_size: many
j_call: TRBJ1-1
v_call: TRBV29-1
cdr3_nt: TGCAGCGTTAAATACAGGGGGCCGATGAACACTGAAGCTTTCTTT
cdr3_aa: CSVKYRGPMNTEAFF

d_call: TRBD1
clone_size: .
j_call: TRBJ1-3
v_call: TRBV9
cdr3_nt: TGTGCCAGCAGCTTCGGAGGGGGAACACAGGGGCCTGGAAACACCATATATTTT
cdr3_aa: CASSFGGGTQGPGNTIYF